In its sample, the clone carrying this T cell receptor beta chain was seen many times. One entry per CDR3 protein, called by TCRdb with MiXCR from the 5' RACE reads. The sample yields about 340,000 distinct CDR3 sequences, 9% to 15% seen once. The data were taken from a study of identical twins. This same sample was also part of a study on yellow fever vaccine responses in identical twins.

Material: CD8+ T cells sorted from blood. This receptor was obtained from a woman younger than 30 in good health.

The CDR3 protein is CASSEKVYEQYF. The CDR3 coding sequence is TGTGCCAGCAGTGAAAAGGTCTACGAGCAGTACTTC. The chain combines TRBV2 with TRBJ2-7; no clear D gene. There are 12 residues in the CDR3. V shed 2 bases and J shed 3 bases, with 5 bases lying between them. Germline V CDR1 and CDR2: SNHLY, FYNNEI.